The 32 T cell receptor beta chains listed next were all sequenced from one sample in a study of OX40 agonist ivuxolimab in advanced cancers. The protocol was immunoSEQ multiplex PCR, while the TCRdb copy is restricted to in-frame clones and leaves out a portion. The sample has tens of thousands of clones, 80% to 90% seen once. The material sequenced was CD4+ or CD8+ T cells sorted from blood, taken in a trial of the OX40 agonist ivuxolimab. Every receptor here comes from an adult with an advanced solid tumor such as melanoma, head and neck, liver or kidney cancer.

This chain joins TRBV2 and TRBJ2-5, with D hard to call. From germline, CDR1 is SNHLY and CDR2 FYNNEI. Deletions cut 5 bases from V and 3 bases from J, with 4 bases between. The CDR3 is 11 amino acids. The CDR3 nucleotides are TGTGCCAGCAGTCAGGAAGAGACCCAGTACTTC. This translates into CASSQEETQYF. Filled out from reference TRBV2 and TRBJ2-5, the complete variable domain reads EPEVTQTPSHQVTQMGQEVILRCVPISNHLYFYWYRQILGQKVEFLVSFYNNEISEKSEIFDDQFSVERPDGSNFTLKIRSTKLEDSAMYFCASSQEETQYFGPGTRLLVL.

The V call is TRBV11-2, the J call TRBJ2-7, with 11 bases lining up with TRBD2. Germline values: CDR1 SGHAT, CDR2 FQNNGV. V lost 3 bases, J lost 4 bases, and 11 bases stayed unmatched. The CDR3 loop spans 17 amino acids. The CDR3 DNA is TGTGCCAGCAGCTTGGGTCTATTGACTAGCGGGACGTACGAGCAGTACTTC. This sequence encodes CASSLGLLTSGTYEQYF.

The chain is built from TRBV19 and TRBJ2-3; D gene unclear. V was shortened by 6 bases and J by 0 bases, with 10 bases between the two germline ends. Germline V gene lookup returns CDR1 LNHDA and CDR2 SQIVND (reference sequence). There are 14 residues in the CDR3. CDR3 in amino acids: CASSPTVSTDTQYF. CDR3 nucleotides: TGTGCCAGTAGCCCGACTGTTAGCACAGATACGCAGTATTTT.

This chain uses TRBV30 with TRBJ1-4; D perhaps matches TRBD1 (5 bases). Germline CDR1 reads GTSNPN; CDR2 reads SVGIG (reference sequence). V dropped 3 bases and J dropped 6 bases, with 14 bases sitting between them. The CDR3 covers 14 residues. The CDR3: CAWRAAGADEKLFF. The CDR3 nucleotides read TGTGCCTGGAGGGCGGCTGGGGCCGATGAAAAACTGTTTTTT.

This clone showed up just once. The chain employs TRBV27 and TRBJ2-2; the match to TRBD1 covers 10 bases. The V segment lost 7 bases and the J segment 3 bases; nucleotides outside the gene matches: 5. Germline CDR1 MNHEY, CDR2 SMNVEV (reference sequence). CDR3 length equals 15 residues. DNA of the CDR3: TGTGCCAGCAACCCGACAGGGGGCCACACCGGGGAGCTGTTTTTT. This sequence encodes CASNPTGGHTGELFF.

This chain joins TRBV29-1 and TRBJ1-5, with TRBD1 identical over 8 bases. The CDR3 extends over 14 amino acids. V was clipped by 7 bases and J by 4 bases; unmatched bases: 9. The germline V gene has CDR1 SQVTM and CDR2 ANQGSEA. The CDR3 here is CSAGQGGKNQPQHF. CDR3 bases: TGCAGCGCTGGACAGGGAGGAAAAAATCAGCCCCAGCATTTT. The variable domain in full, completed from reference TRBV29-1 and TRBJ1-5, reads SAVISQKPSRDICQRGTSLTIQCQVDSQVTMMFWYRQQPGQSLTLIATANQGSEATYESGFVIDKFPISRPNLTFSTLTVSNMSPEDSSIYLCSAGQGGKNQPQHFGDGTRLSIL.

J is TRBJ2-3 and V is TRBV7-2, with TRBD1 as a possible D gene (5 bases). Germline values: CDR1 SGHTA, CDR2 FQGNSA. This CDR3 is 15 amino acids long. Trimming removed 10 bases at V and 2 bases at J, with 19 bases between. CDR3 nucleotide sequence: TGTGCCATGGGATGGGGCTCCTTAGACACAGATACGCAGTATTTT. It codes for CAMGWGSLDTDTQYF.

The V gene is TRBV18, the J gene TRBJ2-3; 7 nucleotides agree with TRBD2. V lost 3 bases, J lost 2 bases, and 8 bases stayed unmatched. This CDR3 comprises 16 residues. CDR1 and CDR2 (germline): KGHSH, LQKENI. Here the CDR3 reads CASSPPRTSPTDTQYF. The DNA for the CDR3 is TGTGCCAGCTCACCCCCCCGGACTAGTCCCACAGATACGCAGTATTTT.

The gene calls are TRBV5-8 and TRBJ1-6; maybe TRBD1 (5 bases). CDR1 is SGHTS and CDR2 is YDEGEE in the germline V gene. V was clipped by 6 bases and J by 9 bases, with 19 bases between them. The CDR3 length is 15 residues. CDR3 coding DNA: TGTGCCAGCAACCCAAGGGTGGGGGAGACTTCACCCCTCCACTTT. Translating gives CASNPRVGETSPLHF.

Here the CDR3 reads CASSSTPDRSNEQFF. DNA of the CDR3: TGTGCCAGCAGTTCCACGCCCGACAGGTCCAATGAGCAGTTCTTC. The chain links TRBV28 to TRBJ2-1, with D possibly being TRBD1 (6 bases). The CDR3 length is 15 residues. In germline, CDR1 is MDHEN, CDR2 SYDVKM. Between the trimmed V and J ends, which lost 4 bases and 6 bases, there was a span of 16 bases.

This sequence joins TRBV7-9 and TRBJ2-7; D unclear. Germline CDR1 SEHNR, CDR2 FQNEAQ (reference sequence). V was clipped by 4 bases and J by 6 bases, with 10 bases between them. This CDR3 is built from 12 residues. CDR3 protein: CASSSTGFEQYF. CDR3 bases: TGTGCCAGCAGCTCTACCGGCTTCGAGCAGTACTTC. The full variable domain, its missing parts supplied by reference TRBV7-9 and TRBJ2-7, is DTGVSQNPRHKITKRGQNVTFRCDPISEHNRLYWYRQTLGQGPEFLTYFQNEAQLEKSRLLSDRFSAERPKGSFSTLEIQRTEQGDSAMYLCASSSTGFEQYFGPGTRLTVT.

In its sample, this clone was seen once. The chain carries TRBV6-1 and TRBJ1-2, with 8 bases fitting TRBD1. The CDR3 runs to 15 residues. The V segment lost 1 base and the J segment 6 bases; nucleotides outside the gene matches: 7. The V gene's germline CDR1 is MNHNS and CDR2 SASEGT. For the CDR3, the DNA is TGTGCCAGCAGTGAAGGCCTTGGACAGGGCGATGGCTACACCTTC. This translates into CASSEGLGQGDGYTF.

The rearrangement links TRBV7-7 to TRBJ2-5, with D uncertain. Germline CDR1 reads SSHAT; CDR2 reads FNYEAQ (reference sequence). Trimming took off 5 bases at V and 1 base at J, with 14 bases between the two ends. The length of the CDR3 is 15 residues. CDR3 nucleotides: TGTGCCAGCAGCCCCACTGGCGTGAGCCAAGAGACCCAGTACTTC. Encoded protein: CASSPTGVSQETQYF.

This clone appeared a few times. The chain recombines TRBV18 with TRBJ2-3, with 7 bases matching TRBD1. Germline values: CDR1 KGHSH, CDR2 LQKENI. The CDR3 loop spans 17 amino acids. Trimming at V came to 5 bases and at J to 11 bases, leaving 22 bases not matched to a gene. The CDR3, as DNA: TGTGCCAGCTCAGCTAACAGGGGTTCCCCCACACAGGTTATGCAGTATTTT. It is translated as CASSANRGSPTQVMQYF.

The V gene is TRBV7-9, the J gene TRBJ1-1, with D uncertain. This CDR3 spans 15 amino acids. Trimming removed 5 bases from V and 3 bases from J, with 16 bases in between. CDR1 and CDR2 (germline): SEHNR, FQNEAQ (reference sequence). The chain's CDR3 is CASSTFTRADTEAFF. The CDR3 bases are TGTGCCAGCAGCACTTTCACACGGGCGGACACTGAAGCTTTCTTT.

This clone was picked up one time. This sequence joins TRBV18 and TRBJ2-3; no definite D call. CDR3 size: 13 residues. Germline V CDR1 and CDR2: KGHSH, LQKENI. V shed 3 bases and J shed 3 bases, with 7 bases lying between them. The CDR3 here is CASSPRETDTQYF. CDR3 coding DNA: TGTGCCAGCTCACCCCGAGAGACAGATACGCAGTATTTT. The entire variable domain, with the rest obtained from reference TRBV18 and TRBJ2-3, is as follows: NAGVMQNPRHLVRRRGQEARLRCSPMKGHSHVYWYRQLPEEGLKFMVYLQKENIIDESGMPKERFSAEFPKEGPSILRIQQVVRGDSAAYFCASSPRETDTQYFGPGTRLTVL.

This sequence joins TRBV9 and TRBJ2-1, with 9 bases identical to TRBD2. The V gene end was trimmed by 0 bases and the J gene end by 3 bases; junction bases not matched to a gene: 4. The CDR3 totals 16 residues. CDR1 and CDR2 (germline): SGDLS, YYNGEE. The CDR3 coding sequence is TGTGCCAGCAGCGTAGGTAGCGGGGGTATCTACAATGAGCAGTTCTTC. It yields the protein CASSVGSGGIYNEQFF.

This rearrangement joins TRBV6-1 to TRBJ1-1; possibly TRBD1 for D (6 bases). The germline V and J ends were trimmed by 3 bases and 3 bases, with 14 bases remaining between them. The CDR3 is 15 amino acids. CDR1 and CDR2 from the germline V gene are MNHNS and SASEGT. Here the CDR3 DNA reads TGTGCCAGCAGTGATCCTTCCAGGGGAGACACTGAAGCTTTCTTT. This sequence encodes CASSDPSRGDTEAFF.

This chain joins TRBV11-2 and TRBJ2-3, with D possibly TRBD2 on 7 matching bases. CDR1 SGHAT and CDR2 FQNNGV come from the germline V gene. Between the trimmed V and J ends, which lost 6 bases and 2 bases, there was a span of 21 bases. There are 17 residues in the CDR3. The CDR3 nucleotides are TGTGCCAGCAGAATAAGGGGGGGAGCCTCCCTCACAGATACGCAGTATTTT. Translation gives CASRIRGGASLTDTQYF.

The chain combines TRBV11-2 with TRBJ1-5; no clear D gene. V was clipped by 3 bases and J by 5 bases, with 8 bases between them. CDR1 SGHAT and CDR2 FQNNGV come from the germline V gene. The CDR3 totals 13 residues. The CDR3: CASSFSSDQPQHF. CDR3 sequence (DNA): TGTGCCAGCAGCTTCTCGTCGGATCAGCCCCAGCATTTT.

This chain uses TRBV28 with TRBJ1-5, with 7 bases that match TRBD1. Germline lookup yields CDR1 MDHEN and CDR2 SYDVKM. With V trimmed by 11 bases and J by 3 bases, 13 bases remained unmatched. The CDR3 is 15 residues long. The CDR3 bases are TGTGCCGGCTTCGCGGGACAGATCCCCAATCAGCCCCAGCATTTT. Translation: CAGFAGQIPNQPQHF.

DNA of the CDR3: TGTGCCAGCCGAGGGGCAGGGAACACCGGGGAGCTGTTTTTT. Protein: CASRGAGNTGELFF. The V and J genes are TRBV7-3 and TRBJ2-2; D may be TRBD1 or TRBD2 (5 bases each). V gave up 8 bases and J gave up 1 base, with 11 bases separating them. The germline V gene encodes CDR1 SGHTA and CDR2 FQGTGA. This CDR3 spans 14 amino acids.

CDR3 in amino acids: CASSSAGAALEQYF. The CDR3, as DNA: TGTGCCAGCAGTTCAGCAGGAGCCGCCTTGGAGCAGTACTTC. The chain combines TRBV25-1 with TRBJ2-7; D unclear. The germline V and J ends were trimmed by 5 bases and 7 bases, with 18 bases remaining between them. Germline V gene lookup returns CDR1 MGHDK and CDR2 SYGVNS. CDR3 length: 14 residues.

CDR3 amino acids: CASSLLAGGEKQYF. For the CDR3, the DNA is TGTGCCAGCAGCTTGCTGGCAGGGGGCGAGAAGCAGTACTTC. The chain has TRBV5-5 and TRBJ2-7, with 8 bases fitting TRBD1. The CDR3 has 14 residues. Per germline, CDR1 SGHKS and CDR2 YYEKEE (reference sequence). V was pared by 1 base and J by 8 bases, with 8 bases of the junction left unmatched.

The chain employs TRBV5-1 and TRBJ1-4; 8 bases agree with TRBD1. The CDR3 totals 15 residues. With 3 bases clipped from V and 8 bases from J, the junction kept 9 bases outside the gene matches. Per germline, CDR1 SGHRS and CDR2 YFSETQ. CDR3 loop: CASSWGTGEDEKLFF. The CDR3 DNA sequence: TGCGCCAGCAGCTGGGGGACAGGAGAGGACGAAAAACTGTTTTTT.

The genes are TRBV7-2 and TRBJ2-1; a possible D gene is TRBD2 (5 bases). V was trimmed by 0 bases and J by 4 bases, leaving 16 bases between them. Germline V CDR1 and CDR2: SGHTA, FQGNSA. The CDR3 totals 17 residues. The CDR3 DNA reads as TGTGCCAGCAGCTTAGCCGGTCCGAGGACTGGATACAATGAGCAGTTCTTC. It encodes CASSLAGPRTGYNEQFF.

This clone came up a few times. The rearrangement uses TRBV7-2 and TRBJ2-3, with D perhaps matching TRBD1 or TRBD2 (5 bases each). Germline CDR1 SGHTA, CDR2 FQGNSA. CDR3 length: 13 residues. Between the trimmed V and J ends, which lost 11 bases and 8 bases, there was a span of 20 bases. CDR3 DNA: TGTGCCGGGGGTACGGGGTCGGATGGTACGCAGTATTTT. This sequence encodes CAGGTGSDGTQYF.

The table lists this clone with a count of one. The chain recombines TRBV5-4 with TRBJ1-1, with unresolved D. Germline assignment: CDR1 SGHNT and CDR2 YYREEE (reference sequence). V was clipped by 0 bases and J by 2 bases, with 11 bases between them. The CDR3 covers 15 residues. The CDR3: CASSLAGRVNTEAFF. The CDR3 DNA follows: TGTGCCAGCAGCTTGGCGGGGAGGGTAAACACTGAAGCTTTCTTT.

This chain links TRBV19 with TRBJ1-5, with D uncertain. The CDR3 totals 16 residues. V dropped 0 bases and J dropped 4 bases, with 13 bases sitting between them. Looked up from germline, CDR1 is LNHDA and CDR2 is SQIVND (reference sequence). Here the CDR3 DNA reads TGTGCCAGTAGTATAGATCTACGGCGCGGGAATCAGCCCCAGCATTTT. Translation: CASSIDLRRGNQPQHF. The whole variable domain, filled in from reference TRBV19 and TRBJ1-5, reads DGGITQSPKYLFRKEGQNVTLSCEQNLNHDAMYWYRQDPGQGLRLIYYSQIVNDFQKGDIAEGYSVSREKKESFPLTVTSAQKNPTAFYLCASSIDLRRGNQPQHFGDGTRLSIL.

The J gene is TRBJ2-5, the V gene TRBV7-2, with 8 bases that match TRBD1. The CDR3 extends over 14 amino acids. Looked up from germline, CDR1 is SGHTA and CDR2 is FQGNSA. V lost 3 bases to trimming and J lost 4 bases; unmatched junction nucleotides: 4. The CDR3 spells CASSFTTGVETQYF. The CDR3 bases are TGTGCCAGCAGCTTTACGACAGGGGTAGAGACCCAGTACTTC. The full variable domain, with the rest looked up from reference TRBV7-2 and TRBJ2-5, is GAGVSQSPSNKVTEKGKDVELRCDPISGHTALYWYRQSLGQGLEFLIYFQGNSAPDKSGLPSDRFSAERTGGSVSTLTIQRTQQEDSAVYLCASSFTTGVETQYFGPGTRLLVL.

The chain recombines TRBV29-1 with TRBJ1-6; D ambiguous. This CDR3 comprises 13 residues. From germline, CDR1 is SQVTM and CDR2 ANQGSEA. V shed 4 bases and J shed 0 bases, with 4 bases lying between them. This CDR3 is CSVASSYNSPLHF. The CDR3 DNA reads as TGCAGCGTTGCTAGCTCCTATAATTCACCCCTCCACTTT.

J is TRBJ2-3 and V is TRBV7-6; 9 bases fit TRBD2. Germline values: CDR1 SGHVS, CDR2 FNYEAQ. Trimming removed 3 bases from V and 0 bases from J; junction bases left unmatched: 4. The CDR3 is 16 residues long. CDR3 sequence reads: CASSFGGRASTDTQYF. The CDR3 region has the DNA TGTGCCAGCAGCTTTGGCGGGAGGGCCAGCACAGATACGCAGTATTTT.